The 22 T cell receptor beta chains reported below all come from one sample, sequenced in a study of CD8 T cells in ankylosing spondylitis. The study, taken as a whole, reports: Made up of under 10 highly homologous variants, a TCR beta motif appeared characteristic of ankylosing spondylitis blood.

MiXCR, run by TCRdb on the 5' RACE reads, gives a single entry per CDR3 protein. The profile shows some 200,000 distinct CDR3 sequences, around 6.6% of them singletons. Their antigen targets remain unknown. Specimen: blood, either unsorted or a sorted T cell fraction (not recorded which). Source of these receptors: a male donor with ankylosing spondylitis.

This chain connects TRBV7-9 to TRBJ2-3, with a possible D match to TRBD2 (7 bases). V dropped 5 bases and J dropped 5 bases, with 20 bases sitting between them. Germline V gene lookup returns CDR1 SEHNR and CDR2 FQNEAQ (reference sequence). The CDR3 length is 16 residues. The CDR3 region is CASSPYSGGPIDTQYF. Here the CDR3 DNA reads TGTGCCAGCAGCCCCTACTCCGGGGGGCCAATAGATACGCAGTATTTT.

This clonotype was found many times. This rearrangement joins TRBV4-3 to TRBJ1-1, with D maybe TRBD1 (5 bases). There are 13 residues in the CDR3. The germline CDR1 and CDR2 sequences are LGHNA and YSLEER. V lost 4 bases to trimming and J lost 5 bases, with 11 bases between them. This CDR3 is CASSPRQRTEAFF. The CDR3 bases are TGCGCCAGCAGCCCGAGACAGAGAACTGAAGCTTTCTTT.

This clonotype has ten or more counts. This chain links TRBV12-3 or TRBV12-4 with TRBJ2-1; D is possibly TRBD1 or TRBD2 (5 bases each). The CDR3 length is 14 residues. The V end was cut by 5 bases, the J end by 7 bases, with 15 bases between. The CDR3 nucleotides read TGTGCCAGCAGTCGCACCGGGACCTTTAATGAGCAGTTCTTC. It specifies CASSRTGTFNEQFF.

This clonotype occurred a few times. This rearrangement joins TRBV4-3 to TRBJ2-7; TRBD1 might be the D (5 bases). This CDR3 has 16 residues. The germline V and J ends were trimmed by 2 bases and 0 bases, with 14 bases remaining between them. The V gene's germline CDR1 is LGHNA and CDR2 YSLEER. CDR3 DNA: TGCGCCAGCAGCCAATATTCGACAGTAAGCTCCTACGAGCAGTACTTC. Protein product: CASSQYSTVSSYEQYF.

There are many counts of this clonotype. V and J are TRBV7-2 and TRBJ2-3; D remains ambiguous. The CDR3 length is 13 residues. Trimming left V 2 bases short and J 6 bases short, with 9 bases between. Per germline, CDR1 SGHTA and CDR2 FQGNSA. CDR3 coding DNA: TGTGCCAGCAGCTTAAACCCCGGGGATACGCAGTATTTT. Translating it yields CASSLNPGDTQYF.

In this sample, this clonotype turned up a few times. The chain has TRBV28 and TRBJ2-2; 10 bases map to TRBD2. There are 17 residues in the CDR3. Germline V gene lookup returns CDR1 MDHEN and CDR2 SYDVKM. V dropped 5 bases and J dropped 6; count of bases not matched to a gene: 12. The chain's CDR3 is CASSTSGAWRGSGELFF. The CDR3 DNA is TGTGCCAGCAGTACTAGCGGGGCCTGGAGAGGGTCCGGGGAGCTGTTTTTT.

This clonotype was seen at least ten times. The gene calls are TRBV7-9 and TRBJ2-1; TRBD2 matches 8 bases. With V trimmed by 5 bases and J by 3 bases, 6 bases remained unmatched. There are 15 residues in the CDR3. CDR1 is SEHNR, CDR2 FQNEAQ, per germline (reference sequence). The CDR3 DNA is TGTGCCAGCAGCCCTCCCGGGACTAGCTACAATGAGCAGTTCTTC. Its protein product is CASSPPGTSYNEQFF.

This clonotype was seen only once. The rearrangement uses TRBV10-1 and TRBJ2-3; TRBD2 agrees at 10 bases. Germline CDR1 reads WNHNN; CDR2 reads SYGVQD (reference sequence). V shed 3 bases, J shed 6 bases, and the junction held 9 bases outside the gene matches. The CDR3 loop spans 16 amino acids. As DNA, the CDR3 is TGCGCCAGCAGTGACTACGGACTAGCGGAGGGGGATACGCAGTATTTT. It specifies CASSDYGLAEGDTQYF.

In its sample, this clonotype was seen many times. The V and J genes are TRBV10-3 and TRBJ1-1; tentatively, D is TRBD1 (5 bases). There are 14 residues in the CDR3. V was trimmed by 6 bases and J by 4 bases, leaving 15 bases between them. Germline CDR1 is ENHRY and CDR2 is SYGVKD. The CDR3 loop is CAISADGGGTEAFF. The DNA for the CDR3 is TGTGCCATCAGCGCGGATGGCGGGGGCACTGAAGCTTTCTTT.

The chain employs TRBV5-6 and TRBJ2-3; TRBD1 matches at 8 bases. The V gene's germline CDR1 is SGHDT and CDR2 YYEEEE. V trimming: 4 bases; J trimming: 4 bases; junction bases outside the gene matches: 2. There are 13 residues in the CDR3. The CDR3 bases are TGTGCCAGCAGCCTGGGACAGGCAGATACGCAGTATTTT. Translating gives CASSLGQADTQYF.

This clonotype was counted ten times or more. The chain couples TRBV5-5 to TRBJ2-1; TRBD2 might be the D (6 bases). The CDR3 covers 16 residues. V gave up 4 bases and J gave up 4 bases, with 18 bases separating them. Germline V gives CDR1 SGHKS, CDR2 YYEKEE (reference sequence). CDR3 bases: TGTGCCAGCAGCGGCGTTCGGGAGACCTTTTACAATGAGCAGTTCTTC. This translates into CASSGVRETFYNEQFF.

This clonotype occurred a few times. V gene TRBV27 combines with J gene TRBJ1-5; D may be TRBD1 (5 bases). This CDR3 is built from 13 residues. Between the trimmed V and J ends, which lost 6 bases and 5 bases, there was a span of 11 bases. Germline-derived CDR1 and CDR2 are MNHEY and SMNVEV (reference sequence). CDR3 nucleotide sequence: TGTGCCAGCAGCGACAGAGTGTATCAGCCCCAGCATTTT. Protein sequence: CASSDRVYQPQHF.

This clonotype was picked up many times. The chain recombines TRBV9 with TRBJ2-7, with D hard to call. V lost 0 bases and J 3 bases, leaving 13 bases between the germline ends. Germline V CDR1 and CDR2: SGDLS, YYNGEE. The CDR3 runs 15 residues. CDR3 sequence: CASSVGGNEYYEQYF. Written as DNA, the CDR3 is TGTGCCAGCAGCGTAGGGGGAAACGAATACTACGAGCAGTACTTC.

This clonotype came up a few times. The rearrangement joins TRBV9 to TRBJ1-2; D ambiguous. Germline loops: CDR1 SGDLS, CDR2 YYNGEE. The V gene lost 4 bases and the J gene lost 4 bases, with 17 bases spanning the gap. CDR3 length: 15 amino acids. CDR3 in amino acids: CASSPEQYPRYGYTF. Here the CDR3 DNA reads TGTGCCAGCAGCCCGGAACAGTATCCCCGCTATGGCTACACCTTC.

This clonotype appeared a few times. The V call is TRBV3-1, the J call TRBJ2-7; no clear D gene. There are 12 residues in the CDR3. V shed 5 bases and J shed 6 bases, with 11 bases lying between them. The V gene's germline CDR1 is LGHDT and CDR2 YNNKEL (reference sequence). The CDR3 loop reads CASSETWVEQYF. For the CDR3, the DNA is TGTGCCAGCAGCGAAACCTGGGTCGAGCAGTACTTC.

Many counts were recorded for this clonotype. The chain joins TRBV29-1 to TRBJ1-3; D gene uncertain. V lost 3 bases, J lost 4 bases, and 4 bases lay in between. The CDR3 extends over 11 amino acids. CDR1 is SQVTM and CDR2 is ANQGSEA in the germline V gene. The CDR3 DNA is TGCAGCGTTGAGGGGGGAAACACCATATATTTT. Translation: CSVEGGNTIYF.

This clonotype was counted between two and nine times. This rearrangement joins TRBV2 to TRBJ2-7, with D perhaps TRBD1 (5 bases). The CDR3 spans 12 residues. V shed 8 bases and J shed 5 bases, with 13 bases lying between them. CDR1 is SNHLY, CDR2 FYNNEI, per germline. This CDR3 reads CASFRAGDEQYF. The DNA of the CDR3 is TGTGCCAGCTTCAGGGCTGGCGACGAGCAGTACTTC.

This clonotype has only a few counts. This chain connects TRBV20-1 to TRBJ2-7, with a possible D match to TRBD2 (6 bases). This CDR3 contains 15 residues. Looked up from germline, CDR1 is DFQATT and CDR2 is SNEGSKA (reference sequence). V was clipped by 0 bases and J by 9 bases, with 21 bases between them. CDR3 nucleotides: TGCAGTGCTAGAGATGGCTCGGAGGGACTCAACGGGCAGTACTTC. Amino acid sequence: CSARDGSEGLNGQYF.

In this sample, this clonotype turned up a few times. The rearrangement links TRBV4-3 to TRBJ2-2; 7 nucleotides agree with TRBD1. CDR1 and CDR2 from the germline V gene are LGHNA and YSLEER. This CDR3 region has 20 residues. The trim removed 4 bases at V and 0 bases at J, leaving 17 bases unmatched. The CDR3 reads CASSLKLRRQGLTNTGELFF. CDR3 nucleotide sequence: TGCGCCAGCAGCCTTAAACTGCGCCGACAGGGCCTAACGAACACCGGGGAGCTGTTTTTT.

V gene TRBV3-1 combines with J gene TRBJ2-2; tentatively, D is TRBD2 (6 bases). Trimming shortened V by 1 base and J by 0 bases, and 21 bases separated the two germline ends. The CDR3 spans 20 residues. Germline V gives CDR1 LGHDT, CDR2 YNNKEL (reference sequence). As DNA, the CDR3 is TGTGCCAGCAGCCAAGGGGTACTAGCCTTTCCAACCTCGAACACCGGGGAGCTGTTTTTT. This codes for CASSQGVLAFPTSNTGELFF.

This clonotype has ten or more counts. The chain joins TRBV4-3 to TRBJ2-2, with 12 bases fitting TRBD2. Germline V gene lookup returns CDR1 LGHNA and CDR2 YSLEER. V lost 4 bases and J lost 7; bases outside the gene matches: 4. The length of the CDR3 is 15 residues. CDR3 region: CASSPRTSGDGELFF. The DNA for the CDR3 is TGCGCCAGCAGCCCCCGGACTAGCGGGGACGGGGAGCTGTTTTTT.

The chain is built from TRBV6-2 or TRBV6-3 and TRBJ2-2; no clear D. V was trimmed by 8 bases and J by 2 bases, leaving 18 bases between them. CDR3 length: 16 amino acids. Germline-derived CDR1 and CDR2 are MNHEY and SVGEGT. In DNA form, the CDR3 reads TGTGCCAGCGGTCAACCGGGCGGTCGAAACACCGGGGAGCTGTTTTTT. It specifies CASGQPGGRNTGELFF.